These T cell receptor beta chains were read from a single sample in a study of human T cells and chemical hapten exposure. TCRdb processed the RACE reads anew with MiXCR; each CDR3 protein has one entry. The sample holds roughly 38,000 distinct CDR3 sequences; 7.5% to 9% are singletons and the top ten take over 1%. Here the sequenced sample was whole blood, taken in connection with sensitization to the hapten diphenylcyclopropenone (DPC). These receptors originate from a woman aged 50 to 60 with alopecia areata. Some clones in this sample may be carry-over from other donors' samples. Both conserved end residues are part of each CDR3. The D gene is left open where the match is weak. Clone size is given for some rows only: seen once, a few or many times, or a class if the clone is expanded.

TRBJ1-6	TRBV5-4	many	14	-	TGTGCCAGCAGCCCGGCGGGGCCTAATTCACCCCTCCACTTT	CASSPAGPNSPLHF
TRBJ1-4	TRBV6-2/TRBV6-3	-	12	-	TGTGCCAGCAGGACGGAGAATGAAAAACTGTTTTTT	CASRTENEKLFF
TRBJ2-3	TRBV9	few	13	TRBD1	TGTGCCAGCAGCGTGGCAGGGGGCGATACGCAGTATTTT	CASSVAGGDTQYF
TRBJ2-1	TRBV6-2/TRBV6-3	many	11	-	TGTGCCCTCCCCCCCGTGTGTGAGCAGTTCTTC	CALPPVCEQFF
TRBJ1-2	TRBV28	few	13	-	TGTGCCAGCACTTCGCCAGGGACCTATGGCTACACCTTC	CASTSPGTYGYTF
TRBJ1-5	TRBV15	many	14	-	TGTGCCACCAGCAGAGAGGGGAGGGATCAGCCCCAGCATTTT	CATSREGRDQPQHF
TRBJ2-1	TRBV12-3/TRBV12-4	-	13	TRBD2	TGTGCCAGCAGTTTAGCGGCGGGAGATTGGCAGTTCTTC	CASSLAAGDWQFF
TRBJ2-7	TRBV11-2	many	13	-	TGTGCCAGCAGCTCGGACTTCGCCTACGAGCAGTACTTC	CASSSDFAYEQYF
TRBJ1-2	TRBV7-9	many	13	-	TGTGCCAGCAGCTTGGCACGCCCGAGGGGCTACACCTTC	CASSLARPRGYTF
TRBJ1-6	TRBV28	many	16	-	TGTGCCAGCAGTCCTGCCCGGGGTAACTATAATTCACCCCTCCACTTT	CASSPARGNYNSPLHF
TRBJ2-1	TRBV7-2	-	15	TRBD2	TGTGCCAGCAGCTTAAGGCGGGAGGGGTACAATGAGCAGTTCTTC	CASSLRREGYNEQFF
TRBJ2-3	TRBV7-3	few	14	TRBD1	TGTGCCAGCAGCCGGGGACAGAGCACAGATACGCAGTATTTT	CASSRGQSTDTQYF
TRBJ2-7	TRBV6-2/TRBV6-3	many	12	-	TGTGCCAGCAAAAACACACCCTACGAGCAGTACTTC	CASKNTPYEQYF
TRBJ2-1	TRBV7-9	many	16	TRBD2	TGTGCCAGCAGTTACCCGGGACTAGGAAGGGGTGGTGAGCAGTTCTTC	CASSYPGLGRGGEQFF
TRBJ1-5	TRBV19	many	15	-	TGTGCCAGTAGTGGCGGCGGTTCGCGCAATCAGCCCCAGCATTTT	CASSGGGSRNQPQHF
TRBJ2-7	TRBV19	many	17	TRBD2	TGTGCCAGTAGCCCTAGCGGGAGGGCCGAAAGAGGGGGGGAGCAGTACTTC	CASSPSGRAERGGEQYF
TRBJ2-7	TRBV6-1	many	14	-	TGTGCCAGCAGTGTCCCAACCGCCCTCTACGAGCAGTACTTC	CASSVPTALYEQYF
TRBJ2-5	TRBV7-8	-	13	-	TGTGCCAGCAGCCGTGGCCGGCAAGAGACCCAGTACTTC	CASSRGRQETQYF
TRBJ2-3	TRBV20-1	few	14	TRBD2	TGCAGTGCCAGGCTACTAGCGGGAGAAGATACGCAGTATTTT	CSARLLAGEDTQYF
TRBJ2-1	TRBV20-1	many	16	TRBD2	TGCAGTGCTAGAGAGGGACTAGCGAGGGGTCTAGGTGAGCAGTTCTTC	CSAREGLARGLGEQFF
TRBJ1-2	TRBV7-2	many	15	-	TGTGCCAGCAGCCCCCAACAGGGATTCGGCTCTGGCTACACCTTC	CASSPQQGFGSGYTF
TRBJ2-5	TRBV7-7	-	15	-	TGTGCTAGCAGCTTAGGGGACCTTACCCAAGAGACCCAGTACTTC	CASSLGDLTQETQYF
TRBJ2-3	TRBV24-1	few	18	TRBD2	TGTGCCACCTGTGAGACCGGGACTACCCATCGTTCAACAGATACGCAGTATTTT	CATCETGTTHRSTDTQYF
TRBJ2-7	TRBV16	many	13	-	TGTGCCAGCAGCCAAGCCAGGGCCTACGAGCAGTACTTC	CASSQARAYEQYF
TRBJ1-3	TRBV4-2	-	14	-	TGTGCCAGCAGCCAACCCGAATCCGGAAACACCATATATTTT	CASSQPESGNTIYF
TRBJ2-4	TRBV19	many	18	TRBD2	TGTGCCAGTAGCCACGGACTAGCGGGAGGGACGGCCAAAAACATTCAGTACTTC	CASSHGLAGGTAKNIQYF
TRBJ2-7	TRBV30	few	12	TRBD1	TGTGCCTGGGCTGACAGGGACTACGAGCAGTACTTC	CAWADRDYEQYF
TRBJ2-3	TRBV20-1	many	15	-	TGCAGTGCTAGAGAGCCCTCCGCCCGAGGGGATACGCAGTATTTT	CSAREPSARGDTQYF
TRBJ2-3	TRBV11-2	-	15	TRBD1	TGTGCCAGCAGAACCGGGACAGGGCGGACAGATACGCAGTATTTT	CASRTGTGRTDTQYF
TRBJ2-5	TRBV7-2	many	15	TRBD2	TGTGCCAGCAGTATCGGGGGGAGGCAGCAAGAGACCCAGTACTTC	CASSIGGRQQETQYF
TRBJ1-5	TRBV6-2/TRBV6-3	many	17	-	TGTGCCAGCAGTTACCCGCGCCGACAAGGTGGGGATCAGCCCCAGCATTTT	CASSYPRRQGGDQPQHF
TRBJ1-1	TRBV29-1	few	11	-	TGCAGCGTTGAGCGTTTCACTGAAGCTTTCTTT	CSVERFTEAFF
TRBJ2-7	TRBV19	many	15	-	TGTGCCAGTAGTATAGTGGGGACTGCGAACTACGAGCAGTACTTC	CASSIVGTANYEQYF
TRBJ2-5	TRBV11-2	few	13	-	TGTGCCAGCAGCTTAAGCGATCTGGAGACCCAGTACTTC	CASSLSDLETQYF
TRBJ2-7	TRBV5-1	few	14	TRBD1	TGCGCCAGCAGCTCGGGACAGGGCTCTTTCGAGCAGTACTTC	CASSSGQGSFEQYF
TRBJ1-1	TRBV7-3	-	13	-	TGTGCCAGCAGCCTCAGCCAGAACACTGAAGCTTTCTTT	CASSLSQNTEAFF